Listed below are T cell receptor beta chains from one sample, sequenced in a study of cytomegalovirus exposure and HLA in healthy donors. The table came from immunoSEQ multiplex PCR; TCRdb's copy has only in-frame clones and leaves some out. The table has about 220,000 clones, more than 75% seen once. The specimen was PBMCs. These receptors were collected from a man aged 18 to 30 in good health and CMV-seronegative. Both conserved end residues are part of each CDR3. Fields, in order: V gene, J gene, clone size, D gene, CDR3 protein, CDR3 DNA. D genes are given only for firm matches. Size values are once, few and many counts, or a class for expanded clones, and some rows have none.

TRBV7-8	TRBJ1-4	.	.	CASSTDRWDNEKLFF	TGTGCCAGCAGCACAGACAGGTGGGATAATGAAAAACTGTTTTTT
TRBV19	TRBJ1-5	.	.	CASQERQAPYQPQHF	TGTGCCAGTCAGGAACGACAGGCCCCATATCAGCCCCAGCATTTT
TRBV28	TRBJ1-2	.	TRBD1	CASSLSGTGSRGYTF	TGTGCCAGCAGTTTGTCCGGGACAGGGTCGCGCGGCTACACCTTC
TRBV4-1	TRBJ2-5	.	TRBD2	CASSQSGGIWQETQYF	TGCGCCAGCAGCCAATCCGGGGGGATTTGGCAAGAGACCCAGTACTTC
TRBV18	TRBJ1-6	.	.	CASSPSEGNSPLHF	TGTGCCAGCTCACCTTCAGAGGGAAATTCACCCCTCCACTTT
TRBV4-2	TRBJ1-2	.	.	CASSQDLTVYGYTF	TGTGCCAGCAGCCAAGATTTGACAGTCTATGGCTACACCTTC
TRBV15	TRBJ2-5	.	TRBD2	CATRPGREETQYF	TGTGCCACCAGGCCCGGGAGGGAAGAGACCCAGTACTTC
TRBV29-1	TRBJ2-1	.	.	CSVEGEDISYNEQFF	TGCAGCGTTGAAGGAGAGGATATCTCCTACAATGAGCAGTTCTTC
TRBV7-9	TRBJ2-7	.	TRBD2	CASSPLTSGSFDEQYF	TGTGCCAGCAGCCCGTTGACTAGCGGGAGTTTCGACGAGCAGTACTTC
TRBV10-3	TRBJ1-1	.	.	CAISESQGLTEAFF	TGTGCCATCAGTGAGTCCCAGGGCCTCACTGAAGCTTTCTTT
TRBV28	TRBJ2-7	once	TRBD2	CASSPGGTSVHEQYF	TGTGCCAGCAGTCCAGGGGGGACTAGCGTCCACGAGCAGTACTTC
TRBV27	TRBJ2-6	.	.	CASSLSPGSGANVLTF	TGTGCCAGCAGTTTATCACCAGGGTCTGGGGCCAACGTCCTGACTTTC
TRBV7-2	TRBJ2-7	.	TRBD1	CASSLKGQGMGQYF	TGTGCCAGCAGCTTAAAGGGACAGGGGATGGGGCAGTACTTC
TRBV5-7	TRBJ1-4	.	.	CASSLWGDWGNEKLFF	TGTGCCAGCAGCTTGTGGGGAGATTGGGGAAATGAAAAACTGTTTTTT
TRBV5-1	TRBJ2-7	once	TRBD2	CASSLALRTRAYEQYF	TGCGCCAGCAGCTTGGCCCTTAGGACTAGAGCCTACGAGCAGTACTTC
TRBV9	TRBJ2-7	.	TRBD1	CASSLGGTGLSYKQYF	TGTGCCAGCAGTTTGGGCGGGACAGGGCTCTCCTACAAGCAGTACTTC
TRBV19	TRBJ2-1	.	TRBD1	CASSIDRGYYNEQFF	TGTGCCAGTAGTATCGACAGGGGATATTACAATGAGCAGTTCTTC